These 8 T cell receptor beta chains were all obtained from the same sample, sequenced in a study of blood T cell repertoires in COVID-19. Method: immunoSEQ multiplex PCR; TCRdb's copy keeps in-frame clones and lacks some. The sample contains roughly 100,000 clones, about 88% of which appear only once. Specimen: peripheral blood. The receptors originated from a woman older than 75 with active COVID-19.

This clone was recorded once. V usage is TRBV15 and J usage is TRBJ2-1, with D unclear. Germline V CDR1 and CDR2: LNHNV, YYDKDF (reference sequence). The length of the CDR3 is 15 residues. Trimming pared 1 base from V and 6 bases from J, leaving 13 bases between. The CDR3 spells CATSRGTPPGNEQFF. CDR3 nucleotides: TGTGCCACCAGCAGAGGAACCCCACCGGGCAATGAGCAGTTCTTC.

The chain carries TRBV10-3 and TRBJ2-1, with TRBD2 identical over 14 bases. The CDR3 runs 14 residues. The V gene end was trimmed by 9 bases and the J gene end by 9 bases; junction bases not matched to a gene: 7. Germline loops: CDR1 ENHRY, CDR2 SYGVKD. CDR3 coding DNA: TGTGCCATAAAACCGGGACTAGCGGGAGTTGAGCAGTTCTTC. This codes for CAIKPGLAGVEQFF.

The rearrangement links TRBV5-5 to TRBJ1-2; unclear D gene. Trimming stripped 2 bases from V and 0 bases from J, with 8 bases between. The germline gives CDR1 SGHKS, CDR2 YYEKEE (reference sequence). The length of the CDR3 is 14 residues. The CDR3 DNA reads as TGTGCCAGCAGCTTTCTGCAGTCTAACTATGGCTACACCTTC. Its protein is CASSFLQSNYGYTF.

V is TRBV5-5 and J is TRBJ2-2, with D tentatively TRBD2 (6 bases). V was trimmed by 0 bases and J by 2 bases, leaving 8 bases between them. Germline CDR1 SGHKS, CDR2 YYEKEE (reference sequence). The CDR3 covers 15 residues. CDR3 sequence (DNA): TGTGCCAGCAGCTTGGTAGCGGACAACACCGGGGAGCTGTTTTTT. It translates to CASSLVADNTGELFF.

The chain has TRBV7-2 and TRBJ2-7; 9 nucleotides agree with TRBD1. The CDR3 spans 15 residues. Germline lookup yields CDR1 SGHTA and CDR2 FQGNSA. V lost 3 bases, J lost 4 bases, and 7 bases stayed unmatched. The CDR3 bases are TGTGCCAGCAGCTTCTTACGGACAGGGGATTACGAGCAGTACTTC. Amino acid sequence: CASSFLRTGDYEQYF.

This chain joins TRBV15 and TRBJ2-7; 11 positions agree with TRBD2. In germline, CDR1 is LNHNV, CDR2 YYDKDF (reference sequence). There are 16 residues in the CDR3. The trim removed 5 bases at V and 7 bases at J, leaving 13 bases unmatched. The CDR3 loop is CATSAHQTTSGSEQYF. The CDR3 DNA sequence: TGTGCCACCAGCGCCCACCAGACCACTAGCGGGAGTGAGCAGTACTTC.

The rearrangement links TRBV2 to TRBJ2-5, with TRBD2 matching over 8 bases. This CDR3 comprises 13 residues. V lost 8 bases and J lost 5; bases outside the gene matches: 7. Germline lookup yields CDR1 SNHLY and CDR2 FYNNEI. CDR3 amino acids: CASGRQRGETQYF. CDR3 DNA sequence: TGTGCCAGCGGGCGCCAGCGGGGGGAGACCCAGTACTTC.

Only one count was recorded for this clone. This rearrangement joins TRBV4-1 to TRBJ2-1; 11 bases fit TRBD2. This CDR3 region has 16 residues. Germline CDR1 reads MGHRA; CDR2 reads YSYEKL. The V and J ends lost 0 bases and 7 bases, in that order; junction bases with no gene match: 5. The CDR3 bases are TGCGCCAGCAGCCAAGATAGAACTAGCGGGAGAAATGAGCAGTTCTTC. Translation: CASSQDRTSGRNEQFF.